These 31 T cell receptor beta chains originate from one sample sequenced in a study of neurological immune-mediated disorders. MiXCR was run by TCRdb on the 5' RACE reads, yielding one entry per CDR3 protein. Seen here are more than 35,000 distinct CDR3 sequences, just under 6.5% observed once, and the top ten hold around 0.55%. The sequencing sample was made of CD4+ T cells from blood. The origin of the receptors is a woman aged 40 to 55 in good health.

Ten or more counts support this clonotype. V gene TRBV29-1 combines with J gene TRBJ2-5; perhaps TRBD2 as D (6 bases). Germline CDR1 is SQVTM and CDR2 is ANQGSEA. The CDR3 runs to 13 residues. V gave up 6 bases and J gave up 5 bases, with 16 bases separating them. The CDR3 loop is CSVLTGLGETQYF. The DNA for the CDR3 is TGCAGCGTCCTGACGGGACTTGGTGAGACCCAGTACTTC.

This clonotype is medium-sized in the sample. This rearrangement joins TRBV11-2 to TRBJ1-1; D gene uncertain. Trimming took off 0 bases at V and 4 bases at J, with 9 bases between the two ends. CDR3 length: 14 amino acids. Germline values: CDR1 SGHAT, CDR2 FQNNGV. As DNA, the CDR3 is TGTGCCAGCAGCTTAGAATCCCCCATCACTGAAGCTTTCTTT. Protein: CASSLESPITEAFF.

This clonotype was picked up many times. CDR3 protein: CASSLLAGANEQYF. CDR3 nucleotides: TGTGCCAGCAGCCTTCTAGCGGGAGCCAACGAGCAGTACTTC. This sequence joins TRBV7-8 and TRBJ2-7, with 10 nucleotides matching TRBD2. This CDR3 contains 14 residues. Germline V lookup: CDR1 SGHVS, CDR2 FQNEAQ. V lost 5 bases and J lost 5; bases outside the gene matches: 6. The variable domain in full, with the rest retrieved from reference TRBV7-8 and TRBJ2-7, is GAGVSQSPRYKVAKRGQDVALRCDPISGHVSLFWYQQALGQGPEFLTYFQNEAQLDKSGLPSDRFFAERPEGSVSTLKIQRTQQEDSAVYLCASSLLAGANEQYFGPGTRLTVT.

In its sample, this clonotype was seen many times. In nucleotides, the CDR3 is TGCAGTGCTCCAAGGTCAGGGGGCGTCACTGAAGCTTTCTTT. As protein: CSAPRSGGVTEAFF. The V and J genes are TRBV20-1 and TRBJ1-1; 8 bases are shared with TRBD1. CDR3 length equals 14 residues. The J segment lost 4 bases and the V segment lost 5 bases, leaving 9 bases of the junction unmatched. The germline V gene encodes CDR1 DFQATT and CDR2 SNEGSKA (reference sequence).

Notes on this clonotype: Given a much more abundant clone one base away, this may be a read error. This chain links TRBV5-4 with TRBJ2-1; TRBD2 might be the D (6 bases). V lost 3 bases, J lost 7 bases, and 23 bases lay in between. The germline V gene has CDR1 SGHNT and CDR2 YYREEE (reference sequence). The CDR3 runs to 17 residues. DNA for the CDR3: TGTGCCAGCAGCTCTGGAGGGTCGGGAGTGGGTCAGAATGAGCAGTTCTTC. It yields the protein CASSSGGSGVGQNEQFF.

The chain has TRBV5-1 and TRBJ2-1; TRBD1 matches 7 bases. From germline, CDR1 is SGHRS and CDR2 YFSETQ. With 6 bases clipped from V and 7 bases from J, the junction kept 7 bases outside the gene matches. The CDR3 length is 13 residues. The CDR3 spells CASKSSTGNEQFF. CDR3 DNA sequence: TGCGCCAGCAAGTCCTCGACAGGGAATGAGCAGTTCTTC.

This clonotype came up many times. This rearrangement joins TRBV29-1 to TRBJ1-1; 10 bases line up with TRBD1. The germline V gene has CDR1 SQVTM and CDR2 ANQGSEA. This CDR3 has 12 residues. V was clipped by 1 base and J by 11 bases; unmatched bases: 4. CDR3 coding DNA: TGCAGCGTTGAAGGACAGGGGGCGACGGCTTTCTTT. It specifies CSVEGQGATAFF.

This clonotype was seen repeatedly, ten times or more. The chain has TRBV5-1 and TRBJ2-1, with 9 bases aligning to TRBD2. Unmatched junction bases numbered 5, after V lost 0 bases and J lost 4 bases. Germline-derived CDR1 and CDR2 are SGHRS and YFSETQ. There are 16 residues in the CDR3. CDR3 in amino acids: CASSLVAGGIYNEQFF. CDR3 nucleotide sequence: TGCGCCAGCAGCTTGGTCGCGGGAGGGATTTACAATGAGCAGTTCTTC.

This clonotype was recorded at least ten times. This chain joins TRBV6-6 and TRBJ2-4, with 8 bases identical to TRBD2. Looked up from germline, CDR1 is MNHNY and CDR2 is SVGAGI (reference sequence). V lost 5 bases to trimming and J lost 12 bases; unmatched junction nucleotides: 12. This CDR3 has 14 residues. CDR3 in amino acids: CASSPWPAGVDQYF. The DNA of the CDR3 is TGTGCCAGCAGTCCCTGGCCAGCGGGAGTAGATCAGTACTTC.

In this sample, this clonotype turned up many times. The rearrangement uses TRBV15 and TRBJ1-4, with a weak D call TRBD1 (5 bases). There are 16 residues in the CDR3. Trimming stripped 1 base from V and 7 bases from J, with 16 bases between. The germline V gene has CDR1 LNHNV and CDR2 YYDKDF (reference sequence). The CDR3 loop is CATSRAGGGDGEKLFF. In nucleotides, the CDR3 is TGTGCCACCAGCAGAGCCGGGGGAGGGGATGGTGAAAAACTGTTTTTT.

The genes are TRBV5-1 and TRBJ1-1, with TRBD1 matching over 9 bases. CDR3 length: 17 residues. CDR1 SGHRS and CDR2 YFSETQ come from the germline V gene. V lost 1 base and J lost 1; bases outside the gene matches: 8. The CDR3 DNA follows: TGCGCCAGCAGCTTGAAGGGACAGGGAACTCAGAACACTGAAGCTTTCTTT. Residues: CASSLKGQGTQNTEAFF.

This clonotype was recorded at least ten times. This chain joins TRBV5-1 and TRBJ2-2; D might be TRBD2 (6 bases). V lost 5 bases, J lost 3 bases, and 17 bases lay in between. The V gene's germline CDR1 is SGHRS and CDR2 YFSETQ. This CDR3 has 16 residues. Here the CDR3 DNA reads TGCGCCAGCAGTATGGTACCGGGGGTTGACACCGGGGAGCTGTTTTTT. Its translation: CASSMVPGVDTGELFF.

CDR3 amino acids: CASSLQNEFQETQYF. DNA for the CDR3: TGTGCCAGCTCACTACAGAACGAATTCCAAGAGACCCAGTACTTC. This chain connects TRBV18 to TRBJ2-5; D gene uncertain. V dropped 4 bases and J dropped 1 base, with 13 bases sitting between them. Germline values: CDR1 KGHSH, CDR2 LQKENI. The CDR3 sequence is 15 residues long. Based on the CDR3 plus reference TRBV18 and TRBJ2-5, the full variable domain is NAGVMQNPRHLVRRRGQEARLRCSPMKGHSHVYWYRQLPEEGLKFMVYLQKENIIDESGMPKERFSAEFPKEGPSILRIQQVVRGDSAAYFCASSLQNEFQETQYFGPGTRLLVL.

This clonotype has at least ten counts. CDR3 nucleotides: TGTGCCAGCAGCCCAAGGGTAGCGGGAAGGTGGGATACGCAGTATTTT. It is translated as CASSPRVAGRWDTQYF. The chain links TRBV11-2 to TRBJ2-3; 8 bases are a match to TRBD2. The CDR3 is 16 amino acids. The germline V gene has CDR1 SGHAT and CDR2 FQNNGV. The V and J ends lost 5 bases and 6 bases, in that order; junction bases with no gene match: 13.

This clonotype was recorded many times. V gene TRBV5-4 combines with J gene TRBJ2-7; 8 bases map to TRBD1. V trimming: 2 bases; J trimming: 1 base; junction bases outside the gene matches: 2. The CDR3 sequence is 14 residues long. Per the germline V gene, CDR1 is SGHNT and CDR2 is YYREEE (reference sequence). CDR3 protein: CASSFTGGSYEQYF. CDR3 coding DNA: TGTGCCAGCAGCTTTACAGGGGGGTCCTACGAGCAGTACTTC.

This clonotype was detected ten times or more. The chain combines TRBV27 with TRBJ1-1; D call uncertain. Trimming cost V 8 bases and J 6 bases, with 16 bases left between them. This CDR3 has 13 residues. The germline CDR1 and CDR2 sequences are MNHEY and SMNVEV (reference sequence). Here the CDR3 DNA reads TGTGCCAGCGGATCGCCGGGGTTGGCTGAAGCTTTCTTT. Protein sequence: CASGSPGLAEAFF.

This clonotype appeared many times. The V call is TRBV18, the J call TRBJ1-2, with D possibly TRBD1 on 6 matching bases. V was shortened by 3 bases and J by 7 bases, with 15 bases between the two germline ends. Germline V CDR1 and CDR2: KGHSH, LQKENI. The CDR3 covers 14 residues. The CDR3 DNA sequence: TGTGCCAGCTCACCGGGTCAGGGGAGTTTTGGCTACACCTTC. This gives the protein CASSPGQGSFGYTF.

This clonotype was seen at least ten times. This chain uses TRBV7-2 with TRBJ2-7; the D is unclear. The V gene's germline CDR1 is SGHTA and CDR2 FQGNSA. The CDR3 length is 11 residues. V was cut by 5 bases and J by 3 bases, with 5 bases left in between. The CDR3 nucleotides are TGTGCCAGCAGCCGTCTCTACGAGCAGTACTTC. As protein: CASSRLYEQYF.

This clonotype was seen a handful of times. The chain couples TRBV5-6 to TRBJ2-1; TRBD2 aligns across 15 bases. In germline, CDR1 is SGHDT, CDR2 YYEEEE. The junction had 4 bases not matched to a gene; V was cut back by 0 bases and J by 0 bases. The length of the CDR3 is 19 residues. CDR3 sequence reads: CASSLVGTSGRNSYNEQFF. The CDR3 region has the DNA TGTGCCAGCAGCTTGGTCGGGACTAGCGGGAGGAACTCCTACAATGAGCAGTTCTTC. The full variable domain, completed using reference TRBV5-6 and TRBJ2-1, is DAGVTQSPTHLIKTRGQQVTLRCSPKSGHDTVSWYQQALGQGPQFIFQYYEEEERQRGNFPDRFSGHQFPNYSSELNVNALLLGDSALYLCASSLVGTSGRNSYNEQFFGPGTRLTVL.

This clonotype has ten or more counts. The chain employs TRBV4-2 and TRBJ2-2, with 12 bases aligning to TRBD2. V gave up 0 bases and J gave up 6 bases; unmatched junction bases: 5. This CDR3 has 17 amino acids. Germline V gene data show CDR1 as LGHNA and CDR2 as YNFKEQ. CDR3 nucleotides: TGTGCCAGCAGCCAAGAAGGCCTAGCGGGAGGGGCCGGGGAGCTGTTTTTT. Protein product: CASSQEGLAGGAGELFF.

The sample holds many counts of this clonotype. The V and J genes are TRBV29-1 and TRBJ2-3, with D unclear. The germline gives CDR1 SQVTM, CDR2 ANQGSEA. V dropped 5 bases and J dropped 4 bases, with 13 bases sitting between them. The CDR3 totals 13 residues. In DNA, the CDR3 is TGCAGCGTTCCCGAGACGGGCCCAGATACGCAGTATTTT. Its protein product is CSVPETGPDTQYF.

Ten or more counts support this clonotype. The V gene is TRBV20-1, the J gene TRBJ2-2; 11 bases line up with TRBD1. The germline CDR1 and CDR2 sequences are DFQATT and SNEGSKA (reference sequence). After removal of 7 bases from V and 3 bases from J, the junction contained 4 bases not matched to a gene. The CDR3 consists of 14 residues. CDR3 sequence (DNA): TGCAGTGGGGCGGGACAGGGGGACACCGGGGAGCTGTTTTTT. It specifies CSGAGQGDTGELFF.

This clonotype was counted ten times or more. The V and J genes are TRBV10-3 and TRBJ1-1; D gene unclear. CDR3 length equals 13 residues. V was cut by 0 bases and J by 3 bases, with 5 bases left in between. The germline V gene has CDR1 ENHRY and CDR2 SYGVKD. The CDR3 bases are TGTGCCATCAGTGAGTCGGCTTACACTGAAGCTTTCTTT. As protein: CAISESAYTEAFF.

In this sample, this clonotype turned up many times. The rearrangement joins TRBV5-1 to TRBJ2-1; 8 nucleotides match TRBD2. The junction had 10 bases not matched to a gene; V was cut back by 2 bases and J by 9 bases. The CDR3 loop spans 15 amino acids. CDR1 is SGHRS, CDR2 YFSETQ, per germline. The CDR3 nucleotides are TGCGCCAGCAGCTTAGGAGCGGGAGATGGGGGTGAGCAGTTCTTC. Translation: CASSLGAGDGGEQFF.

This clonotype was observed at least ten times. This sequence joins TRBV25-1 and TRBJ1-2; possibly TRBD1 for D (5 bases). The CDR3 consists of 13 residues. The germline V and J ends were trimmed by 8 bases and 5 bases, with 15 bases remaining between them. Germline loops: CDR1 MGHDK, CDR2 SYGVNS. CDR3 bases: TGTGCCAGCTCCTCCTACAGGCTTTATGGCTACACCTTC. It yields the protein CASSSYRLYGYTF.

This clonotype showed up many times. The CDR3 reads CASSSGTSGTIQETQYF. CDR3 sequence (DNA): TGTGCCAGCAGCTCCGGGACTAGCGGAACGATCCAAGAGACCCAGTACTTC. V usage is TRBV7-8 and J usage is TRBJ2-5, with 11 bases matching TRBD2. V lost 4 bases, J lost 1 base, and 8 bases stayed unmatched. The CDR3 has 17 amino acids. The germline V gene encodes CDR1 SGHVS and CDR2 FQNEAQ.

This clonotype was seen ten or more times. The V and J genes are TRBV20-1 and TRBJ2-5; 7 nucleotides line up with TRBD1. Trimming cost V 6 bases and J 2 bases; bases outside gene matches: 9. The CDR3 loop spans 14 amino acids. Germline CDR1 is DFQATT and CDR2 is SNEGSKA (reference sequence). Written as DNA, the CDR3 is TGCAGTGCGGTAGGGACAGCACAACAAGAGACCCAGTACTTC. It specifies CSAVGTAQQETQYF.

The chain links TRBV5-1 to TRBJ1-6, with D possibly matching TRBD1 (6 bases). The CDR3 length is 15 residues. V lost 4 bases and J lost 6, with 14 bases in between. CDR1 and CDR2 (germline): SGHRS, YFSETQ. CDR3 in amino acids: CASSPEGGGNSPLHF. The CDR3 region has the DNA TGCGCCAGCAGCCCCGAAGGAGGGGGTAATTCACCCCTCCACTTT.

In this sample, this clonotype turned up many times. The V call is TRBV6-2 or TRBV6-3, the J call TRBJ1-5, with a possible D match to TRBD1 (5 bases). V was clipped by 6 bases and J by 4 bases, with 19 bases between them. The germline CDR1 and CDR2 sequences are MNHEY and SVGEGT. CDR3 size: 16 residues. CDR3 sequence reads: CASRPRTGVSNQPQHF. As DNA, the CDR3 is TGTGCCAGCAGGCCACGGACGGGGGTTAGTAATCAGCCCCAGCATTTT.

This clonotype has at least ten counts. The V call is TRBV5-1, the J call TRBJ2-1, with D perhaps matching TRBD2 (5 bases). V dropped 4 bases and J dropped 15 bases, with 20 bases sitting between them. The CDR3 sequence is 13 residues long. Per germline, CDR1 SGHRS and CDR2 YFSETQ. The CDR3 nucleotides read TGCGCCAGCAGCCAGGAGGCATATGACACCAGGTTCTTC. Protein sequence: CASSQEAYDTRFF.

This clonotype has a count of ten or more. This chain links TRBV28 with TRBJ2-1; tentative D call: TRBD2 (6 bases). CDR1 MDHEN and CDR2 SYDVKM come from the germline V gene. This CDR3 contains 13 residues. V was shortened by 3 bases and J by 6 bases, with 9 bases between the two germline ends. Written as DNA, the CDR3 is TGTGCCAGCAGTTTTATGACTAGCAATGAGCAGTTCTTC. It yields the protein CASSFMTSNEQFF.